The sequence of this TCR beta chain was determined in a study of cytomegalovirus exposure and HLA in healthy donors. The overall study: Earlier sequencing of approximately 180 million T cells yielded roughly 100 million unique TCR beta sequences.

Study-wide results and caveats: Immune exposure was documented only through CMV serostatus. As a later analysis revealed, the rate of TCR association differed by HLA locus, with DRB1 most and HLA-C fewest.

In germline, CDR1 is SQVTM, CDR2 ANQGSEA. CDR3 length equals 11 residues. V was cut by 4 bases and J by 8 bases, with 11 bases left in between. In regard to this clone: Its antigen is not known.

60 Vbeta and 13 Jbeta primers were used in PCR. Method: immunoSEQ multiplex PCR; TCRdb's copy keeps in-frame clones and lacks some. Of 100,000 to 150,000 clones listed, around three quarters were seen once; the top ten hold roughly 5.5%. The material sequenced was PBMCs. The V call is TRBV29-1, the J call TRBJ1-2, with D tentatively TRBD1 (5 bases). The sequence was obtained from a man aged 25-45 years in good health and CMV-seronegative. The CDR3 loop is CSVGAGNGYTF. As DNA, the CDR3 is TGCAGCGTTGGGGCAGGGAACGGCTACACCTTC.